The 13 T cell receptor beta chains listed next were all sequenced from one sample in a study of CD8+CD57+ T cells in acquired aplastic anemia. CDR3 and TCR beta VDJ profiling relied on a genomic DNA template. TCRdb re-called the reads with MiXCR, one entry per CDR3 protein. The data contain approximately 200,000 distinct CDR3 sequences, 55% to 70% of them singletons. Material for sequencing was sorted CD4+, CD8+, or CD8+CD57+ T cells (not recorded which) from PBMCs. These receptors came from a human donor with severe aplastic anemia or a healthy control (not recorded which).

The genes are TRBV7-3 and TRBJ1-2; D is perhaps TRBD1 (5 bases). Germline V gene sequence: CDR1 SGHTA, CDR2 FQGTGA. This CDR3 is built from 14 residues. With 5 bases removed from V and 5 bases from J, the gap between germline ends came to 15 bases. For the CDR3, the DNA is TGTGCCAGCAGCCCGGCGGTAAAGGGGTATGGCTACACCTTC. Translated, it gives CASSPAVKGYGYTF. Combining the CDR3 with reference TRBV7-3 and TRBJ1-2 gives the whole variable domain GAGVSQTPSNKVTEKGKYVELRCDPISGHTALYWYRQSLGQGPEFLIYFQGTGAADDSGLPNDRFFAVRPEGSVSTLKIQRTERGDSAVYLCASSPAVKGYGYTFGSGTRLTVV.

The chain uses TRBV25-1 and TRBJ1-1; a weak D match, TRBD1 (5 bases). Trimming took off 0 bases at V and 5 bases at J, with 13 bases between the two ends. CDR1 and CDR2 from the germline V gene are MGHDK and SYGVNS. The CDR3 spans 15 residues. The CDR3, as DNA: TGTGCCAGCAGTGAATACAGGGCCAAAAGAACTGAAGCTTTCTTT. Protein sequence: CASSEYRAKRTEAFF.

This clonotype was counted once. The chain has TRBV10-2 and TRBJ1-6; D is perhaps TRBD1 (5 bases). Deletions cut 3 bases from V and 9 bases from J, with 21 bases between. CDR1 WSHSY and CDR2 SAAADI come from the germline V gene. The CDR3 is 17 amino acids. The CDR3 here is CASSEGLSGYRSSPLHF. In DNA form, the CDR3 reads TGCGCCAGCAGTGAAGGGCTATCGGGGTACAGGTCTTCACCCCTCCACTTT.

On this clonotype itself: This may stem from a read error, because a much larger clone lies one nucleotide away. V gene TRBV12-3 or TRBV12-4 combines with J gene TRBJ2-3; 13 bases map to TRBD2. The CDR3 runs to 12 residues. The CDR3 DNA sequence: TGTGCCAGCGGTTTAACTGGGACTAGCGGGGTGTTT. Its protein is CASGLTGTSGVF.

The V and J genes are TRBV7-8 and TRBJ1-1, with no clear D. V was pared by 3 bases and J by 0 bases, with 8 bases between. Looked up from germline, CDR1 is SGHVS and CDR2 is FQNEAQ. There are 14 residues in the CDR3. The CDR3: CASSFTEMNTEAFF. CDR3 DNA: TGTGCCAGCAGCTTTACAGAAATGAACACTGAAGCTTTCTTT.

This clonotype came up a few times. The rearrangement joins TRBV30 to TRBJ1-1, with TRBD1 as a possible D gene (6 bases). This CDR3 spans 15 amino acids. The ends were cut back, 5 bases at V and 1 base at J, with 17 bases in the middle. CDR1 is GTSNPN, CDR2 SVGIG, per germline (reference sequence). CDR3 loop: CAWGYRDRGNTEAFF. In DNA, the CDR3 is TGTGCCTGGGGTTACAGGGACCGCGGGAACACTGAAGCTTTCTTT. Using reference TRBV30 and TRBJ1-1 for the parts outside the CDR3, the full variable domain is SQTIHQWPATLVQPVGSPLSLECTVEGTSNPNLYWYRQAAGRGLQLLFYSVGIGQISSEVPQNLSASRPQDRQFILSSKKLLLSDSGFYLCAWGYRDRGNTEAFFGQGTRLTVV.

This clonotype appeared many times. This chain connects TRBV5-6 to TRBJ1-1; D gene ambiguous. This CDR3 spans 12 amino acids. Germline CDR1 SGHDT, CDR2 YYEEEE. V gave up 2 bases and J gave up 3 bases, with 5 bases separating them. CDR3: CASSFGYTEAFF. For the CDR3, the DNA is TGTGCCAGCAGCTTTGGTTACACTGAAGCTTTCTTT. Full variable domain (rest looked up from reference TRBV5-6 and TRBJ1-1): DAGVTQSPTHLIKTRGQQVTLRCSPKSGHDTVSWYQQALGQGPQFIFQYYEEEERQRGNFPDRFSGHQFPNYSSELNVNALLLGDSALYLCASSFGYTEAFFGQGTRLTVV.

The chain combines TRBV7-3 with TRBJ2-2; 9 bases are shared with TRBD1. V shed 5 bases and J 7 bases; nucleotides not matched to a gene: 14. The CDR3 is made up of 17 amino acids. Germline CDR1 SGHTA, CDR2 FQGTGA. The CDR3 protein is CASSRTGDAILDGELFF. CDR3 in DNA: TGTGCCAGCAGCCGGACAGGGGACGCCATACTGGACGGGGAGCTGTTTTTT.

V is TRBV7-2 and J is TRBJ2-5; 8 positions agree with TRBD2. Germline loops: CDR1 SGHTA, CDR2 FQGNSA. Germline trimming cut 2 bases from V and 5 bases from J; bases unmatched to any gene: 13. The CDR3 covers 17 residues. CDR3 sequence reads: CASSLSWARGEGETQYF. Written as DNA, the CDR3 is TGTGCCAGCAGCTTAAGTTGGGCGCGGGGGGAGGGGGAGACCCAGTACTTC.

A remark on this clonotype: It is likely a read error, because the conserved phenylalanine at the end of the CDR3 is missing. The genes are TRBV7-8 and TRBJ2-2, with a possible D match to TRBD2 (6 bases). The V end lost 0 bases, the J end lost 7 bases, and 6 bases lay between the germline ends. CDR1 and CDR2 from the germline V gene are SGHVS and FQNEAQ. The CDR3 extends over 13 amino acids. The CDR3 loop reads CASSLARDGELFS. The CDR3 DNA reads TGTGCCAGCAGCTTAGCGCGGGACGGGGAGCTGTTTTCT.

This chain uses TRBV4-3 with TRBJ2-5; 7 bases agree with TRBD1. Germline trimming cut 1 base from V and 2 bases from J; bases unmatched to any gene: 4. Germline CDR1 LGHNA, CDR2 YSLEER. CDR3 length: 15 amino acids. The DNA of the CDR3 is TGCGCCAGCAGCCAAGTAGTACAGGGGCAAGAGACCCAGTACTTC. This codes for CASSQVVQGQETQYF.

The chain uses TRBV5-1 and TRBJ1-6; no definite D call. Trimming pared 0 bases from V and 8 bases from J, leaving 15 bases between. Per germline, CDR1 SGHRS and CDR2 YFSETQ. The CDR3 covers 16 residues. CDR3 DNA sequence: TGCGCCAGCAGCTTGGGTGGGGTCCCAGGTGATTCACCCCTCCACTTT. The encoded protein is CASSLGGVPGDSPLHF.

V and J are TRBV5-7 and TRBJ1-2; D is perhaps TRBD1 (5 bases). TRBV5-7 falls under the ORF class, with uncertain function. V gave up 4 bases and J gave up 3 bases, with 13 bases separating them. The CDR3 totals 14 residues. For the CDR3, the DNA is TGTGCCAGCAGCCCTCCGTGGGGGGACTATGGCTACACCTTC. Translated, it gives CASSPPWGDYGYTF.